This TCR beta chain originates from a study of CD8+CD57+ T cells in acquired aplastic anemia. Study details: Sorting CD4+ and CD8+ cells gave DNA averaging 3.2 ug.

The CDR3 is 14 amino acids. Per germline, CDR1 SNHLY and CDR2 FYNNEI. The V and J ends lost 3 bases and 14 bases, in that order; junction bases with no gene match: 12. Study-wide points: Controls and patients did not differ significantly in CD8+ Simpson's diversity. About 30 was the count of CD8+ CDR3 sequences that patients shared with controls.

TCR beta VDJ combinations and CDR3 sequences were profiled from genomic DNA. One entry per CDR3 protein results from TCRdb running MiXCR on the reads. The data hold roughly 300,000 distinct CDR3 sequences, with about 56% observed a single time. A note on this clonotype: Its target is unknown.

The chain is built from TRBV2 and TRBJ2-1; 8 positions agree with TRBD1. The source material was sorted CD4+, CD8+, or CD8+CD57+ T cells (not recorded which) from PBMCs. The receptor was isolated from a human donor with severe aplastic anemia or a healthy control (not recorded which). The DNA of the CDR3 is TGTGCCAGCAGTGATGCAGGGGGCAGGGTCGTGGAGTTCTTC. Translated: CASSDAGGRVVEFF.